This record concerns one T cell receptor beta chain sequence. As yet, its antigen is unknown. Investigators reverse transcribed all isolated RNA, so they sequenced expressed TCRB transcripts. Repertoires were generated with immunoSEQ multiplex PCR, while TCRdb's copy carries only in-frame clones and drops some. Of hundreds of thousands of clones listed, 11% are singletons. This sample is part of a study of beta chain features in type 1 diabetes. General study points: Type 1 diabetes patients had moderately but significantly shorter TCRB CDR3s in all four CD4+ subsets. Cells carrying high TCR expression could end up over-represented when cDNA is sequenced.

This CDR3 has 14 residues. Germline V gives CDR1 SQVTM, CDR2 ANQGSEA. V was clipped by 5 bases and J by 6 bases, with 19 bases between them. The sequence was obtained from a woman younger than 45 in good health. The sequenced sample consisted of naive CD4+ T cells from blood. The genes are TRBV29-1 and TRBJ1-1; weak D call: TRBD1 (6 bases). The CDR3 nucleotides are TGCAGCGTTACCCTTTTGGCAGGGGCTTCTGAAGCTTTCTTT. Residues: CSVTLLAGASEAFF.